This T cell receptor (beta chain) was profiled in a study of PD-L1 blockade in urothelial cancer (TCRdb year 2017). Study-level background: All patients started therapy in the mid-2010s and received atezolizumab 1,200 mg intravenously every 3 weeks. TCR sequencing covered pretreatment tumor samples and matched, serially collected peripheral blood taken before and after atezolizumab treatment. Whole exome sequencing and RNA sequencing of pretreatment tumors were performed alongside TCR sequencing in the same patients. A median of 141,255 T cells and roughly 80,000 unique TCRs was obtained from blood samples, and a median clonality of around 0.08 was observed. Pretreatment blood TCR-seq was available for about 27 patients, at least one posttreatment blood collection was obtained for 25 or so patients, and tumor TCR-seq was available for 25 or so patients. Several patients achieved durable clinical benefit and some 21 did not. About 90% of the roughly 29 patients were identified as males with urothelial cancer of bladder origin, and a prior smoking history was reported by 18 of 29 patients. Patients had an ECOG performance status of 0 or 1 and had received between 0 and 3 prior chemotherapy regimens. The study, an exploratory multi-omic analysis, examined somatic, immune and clinical correlates of response to PD-L1 blockade with atezolizumab in urothelial cancer. Blood samples were analyzed at two time points: 3 weeks after treatment start (second dose) and 6 weeks after treatment start. Durable clinical benefit meant progression-free survival longer than 6 months, and TCR features were also tested against progression-free and overall survival.

This clone was counted between two and nine times. This clone's antigen is unknown. Base quality data are lacking; no much larger clone is found one base away. Other DNA sequences within the sample encode an identical CDR3. The sample's time point, from its label and the paper: peripheral blood 6 weeks after treatment start. The cohort comprised around 30 patients with locally advanced or metastatic urothelial carcinoma treated at Memorial Sloan Kettering on a trial protocol. Peripheral blood mononuclear cells were collected pretreatment and during treatment, with between 1 and 8 total time points per patient. The Qiagen DNeasy Blood extraction kit was used to purify genomic DNA from total PBMCs and tumor samples. PBMCs were collected pretreatment and during treatment, and were isolated and stored as previously described. The research as a whole found: Patients with durable benefit showed greater expansion of tumor-associated TCR clones in peripheral blood 3 weeks after starting treatment (n ≈ 20, p = 0.022). Small sample size (n ≈ 29) and many exploratory analyses mean the results are intended to be hypothesis-generating. Improved progression-free and overall survival was found to be associated with pretreatment peripheral blood TCR clonality below the median.

Synthetic TCR analog templates were spiked into each PCR to estimate absolute template abundance from read counts. The immunoSEQ assay was used to amplify TCRbeta CDR3 regions from genomic DNA with bias-controlled V and J gene primers. Sequencing of rearranged TCRbeta segments was performed at approximately 20X coverage. In the original analysis: Sequencing errors were corrected by clustering and CDR3s were annotated against IMGT to assign V, D and J genes. Only productive TCRbeta rearrangements were used in downstream analyses, excluding out-of-frame or stop-codon sequences. To compute clonality, Shannon entropy was normalized by the log of the number of unique productive sequences and then subtracted from one. Fisher's exact test with Benjamini-Hochberg correction, at a threshold of adjusted p below 0.01, was used to find clones that differed between time points or between blood and tumor. In TCRdb, the immuneACCESS table is reduced to in-frame sequences with V and J assigned. These tables do not hold every clone; where another copy was compared, an unresolved V gene accounts for under half, and the others remain unexplained. V and J calls and clone size are copied from that table; D and trimming were computed from the DNA. In this sample the table shows 100,000 to 150,000 clones, roughly 86% of which occur a single time. The ten largest make up roughly 2.3% of the sample.

Measured from the cysteine to the phenylalanine, the CDR3 is 14 residues long. Only the CDR3 portion is preserved as DNA: 42 bases, with reading frame beginning at the first base. The V and J ends are trimmed by 4 bases and 4 bases, leaving 14 bases between them. CDR1 is given as SGHRS and CDR2 as YFSETQ, both from the germline V gene. Recombination linked TRBV5-1 to TRBJ1-2; possibly the D gene is TRBD1, per 6 matching bases. The starting material was PBMCs, obtained around atezolizumab (anti-PD-L1) treatment. This TCR derives from a man aged 45-65 years with urothelial cancer. The DNA reads as follows: TGCGCCAGCAGCCCCGGACAGCCGCCCTATGGCTACACCTTC. Its translation reads: CASSPGQPPYGYTF.